This T cell receptor (beta chain) was found in a study of blood T cells in healthy people across ages. Study-wide results and limits: Naive CD4+ cell counts and diversity both ran higher in long-lived than in aged donors.

It was 8 to 10 milliliters of peripheral blood that were drawn from each donor. Extraction yielded at least 5 micrograms of total RNA per sample. Combining a sample-barcoded 5' primer with a J-beta primer mix, a second PCR ran for 7 to 11 cycles. A template-switch adaptor with 12 random nucleotides tagged each cDNA molecule. TCRdb re-called the 5' RACE reads through MiXCR, storing one row per CDR3 protein. The table lists 1.5 million or so distinct CDR3 sequences, roughly 43% of them singletons. The CDR3 totals 14 residues. After removal of 8 bases from V and 4 bases from J, the junction contained 7 bases not matched to a gene. This clonotype has just one count. The antigen is not known.

V gene TRBV12-3 or TRBV12-4 combines with J gene TRBJ2-1; TRBD2 agrees at 8 bases. Sequencing was carried out using blood. The sequence came from a woman between 18 and 29 years old in good health. Written as DNA, the CDR3 is TGTGCCAGCCGGGGGGGCGGGAATTACAATGAGCAGTTCTTC. Translation gives CASRGGGNYNEQFF.